These T cell receptor beta chains were read from a single sample in a study of blood T cell repertoires in COVID-19. TCRdb's table, derived via immunoSEQ multiplex PCR, lists solely in-frame clones and lacks some. Seen here are some 120,000 clones, more than 65% observed once, and the top ten hold approximately 2%. The sequenced material came from peripheral blood. These receptor sequences come from a woman in her seventies with acute or convalescent COVID-19. Both conserved end residues are part of each CDR3. Expanded clones get a size class; other rows say once, few or many, or leave the size out.

CDR3	size	V	J
CASSKGPPFAF	-	TRBV21-1	TRBJ1-2
CASSNGYGYTF	few	TRBV2	TRBJ1-2
CASSRIGLAGTTDAQYF	-	TRBV13	TRBJ2-3
CAWTRQGINYGYTF	few	TRBV30	TRBJ1-2
CASSDRLAVNIQYF	-	TRBV2	TRBJ2-4
CASSLPRGYGYTF	-	TRBV7-2	TRBJ1-2
CAISESRGLLEKLFF	few	TRBV10-3	TRBJ1-4
CASSSGSQGNEQFF	-	TRBV19	TRBJ2-1
CASTRDFTGELFF	-	TRBV2	TRBJ2-2
CASSVAVGADIQYF	-	TRBV9	TRBJ2-4
CASSFDRVPLPF	once	TRBV7-9	TRBJ1-2
CSGRQGNGYTF	-	TRBV29-1	TRBJ1-2
CAISETGIMNTEAFF	-	TRBV10-3	TRBJ1-1
CASSQVRRGIHNEQFF	-	TRBV3-1/TRBV3-2	TRBJ2-1
CASIGGLGQPQHF	-	TRBV19	TRBJ1-5
CASSSGLGGITDTQYF	few	TRBV28	TRBJ2-3
CASSERPRSTEAFF	few	TRBV2	TRBJ1-1
CASSYLPRREQYF	-	TRBV6-5	TRBJ2-7
CASSLTGGNQPQHF	few	TRBV6-5	TRBJ1-5
CASSTGQGGTEAFF	-	TRBV19	TRBJ1-1
CASSWDSPYEQYF	-	TRBV6-2/TRBV6-3	TRBJ2-7
CASRPDRDNSPLHF	once	TRBV28	TRBJ1-6
CASSYSPSGGIYNEQFF	few	TRBV6-2/TRBV6-3	TRBJ2-1
CASSSPRGNQPQHF	-	TRBV6-5	TRBJ1-5
CASSQDLGGSGNTIYF	-	TRBV4-1	TRBJ1-3
CASSLYNSPLHF	-	TRBV5-5	TRBJ1-6
CASSERRGAPTMYGYTF	-	TRBV6-1	TRBJ1-2
CASSGTSGRNEQFF	once	TRBV28	TRBJ2-1
CSVAGEDYGYTF	-	TRBV29-1	TRBJ1-2
CASSRRDEKLFF	-	TRBV19	TRBJ1-4
CATSDPDRGYGYTF	few	TRBV24-1	TRBJ1-2
CASRAGGPLDEQFF	-	TRBV28	TRBJ2-1
CASKRPNTEAFF	few	TRBV19	TRBJ1-1
CASSGGAWGETQYF	-	TRBV4-3	TRBJ2-5
CASSSQTGGGNTIYF	few	TRBV7-8	TRBJ1-3
CASSERHYEQYF	-	TRBV6-1	TRBJ2-7
CASSPQGVVTKTQYF	once	TRBV7-2	TRBJ2-5
CASSIVKGADTQYF	-	TRBV19	TRBJ2-3
CASSLRPQGRFF	-	TRBV5-8	TRBJ2-1
CASLDPSSYNEQFF	few	TRBV19	TRBJ2-1
CASSDGLGLAGVSEQFF	-	TRBV10-1	TRBJ2-1
CASRRTEYEQYF	-	TRBV6-6	TRBJ2-7